This T cell receptor beta chain was obtained from a study of cytomegalovirus exposure and HLA in healthy donors. Points from the study as a whole: According to the study, roughly 180 TCR beta chains were cytomegalovirus-associated. There were reportedly fewer N-insertions in an Asian-associated ancestry cluster than the roughly 700-donor mean, in a later analysis. Prior analysis indicated that the majority of TCR beta V segments exhibited productivity approximately 87% or approximately 30% of the time.

The CDR3 extends over 12 amino acids. Germline values: CDR1 SNHLY, CDR2 FYNNEI. V was trimmed by 3 bases and J by 7 bases, leaving 7 bases between them. In this sample, this clone turned up once. Its specificity is not known. The PCR used 60 Vbeta and 13 Jbeta primers. Some clones are missing from TCRdb's copy, which holds only in-frame ones; the method was immunoSEQ multiplex PCR. Of under 200,000 clones listed, over 75% were seen once; the top ten hold more than 0.5%. The origin of this receptor is a woman in her fifties or sixties in good health and CMV-seronegative. V and J are TRBV2 and TRBJ2-1; no clear D gene. The sample taken for sequencing was PBMCs. In DNA form, the CDR3 reads TGTGCCAGCAGTGATGTAGCTAATGAGCAGTTCTTC. Amino acids: CASSDVANEQFF.